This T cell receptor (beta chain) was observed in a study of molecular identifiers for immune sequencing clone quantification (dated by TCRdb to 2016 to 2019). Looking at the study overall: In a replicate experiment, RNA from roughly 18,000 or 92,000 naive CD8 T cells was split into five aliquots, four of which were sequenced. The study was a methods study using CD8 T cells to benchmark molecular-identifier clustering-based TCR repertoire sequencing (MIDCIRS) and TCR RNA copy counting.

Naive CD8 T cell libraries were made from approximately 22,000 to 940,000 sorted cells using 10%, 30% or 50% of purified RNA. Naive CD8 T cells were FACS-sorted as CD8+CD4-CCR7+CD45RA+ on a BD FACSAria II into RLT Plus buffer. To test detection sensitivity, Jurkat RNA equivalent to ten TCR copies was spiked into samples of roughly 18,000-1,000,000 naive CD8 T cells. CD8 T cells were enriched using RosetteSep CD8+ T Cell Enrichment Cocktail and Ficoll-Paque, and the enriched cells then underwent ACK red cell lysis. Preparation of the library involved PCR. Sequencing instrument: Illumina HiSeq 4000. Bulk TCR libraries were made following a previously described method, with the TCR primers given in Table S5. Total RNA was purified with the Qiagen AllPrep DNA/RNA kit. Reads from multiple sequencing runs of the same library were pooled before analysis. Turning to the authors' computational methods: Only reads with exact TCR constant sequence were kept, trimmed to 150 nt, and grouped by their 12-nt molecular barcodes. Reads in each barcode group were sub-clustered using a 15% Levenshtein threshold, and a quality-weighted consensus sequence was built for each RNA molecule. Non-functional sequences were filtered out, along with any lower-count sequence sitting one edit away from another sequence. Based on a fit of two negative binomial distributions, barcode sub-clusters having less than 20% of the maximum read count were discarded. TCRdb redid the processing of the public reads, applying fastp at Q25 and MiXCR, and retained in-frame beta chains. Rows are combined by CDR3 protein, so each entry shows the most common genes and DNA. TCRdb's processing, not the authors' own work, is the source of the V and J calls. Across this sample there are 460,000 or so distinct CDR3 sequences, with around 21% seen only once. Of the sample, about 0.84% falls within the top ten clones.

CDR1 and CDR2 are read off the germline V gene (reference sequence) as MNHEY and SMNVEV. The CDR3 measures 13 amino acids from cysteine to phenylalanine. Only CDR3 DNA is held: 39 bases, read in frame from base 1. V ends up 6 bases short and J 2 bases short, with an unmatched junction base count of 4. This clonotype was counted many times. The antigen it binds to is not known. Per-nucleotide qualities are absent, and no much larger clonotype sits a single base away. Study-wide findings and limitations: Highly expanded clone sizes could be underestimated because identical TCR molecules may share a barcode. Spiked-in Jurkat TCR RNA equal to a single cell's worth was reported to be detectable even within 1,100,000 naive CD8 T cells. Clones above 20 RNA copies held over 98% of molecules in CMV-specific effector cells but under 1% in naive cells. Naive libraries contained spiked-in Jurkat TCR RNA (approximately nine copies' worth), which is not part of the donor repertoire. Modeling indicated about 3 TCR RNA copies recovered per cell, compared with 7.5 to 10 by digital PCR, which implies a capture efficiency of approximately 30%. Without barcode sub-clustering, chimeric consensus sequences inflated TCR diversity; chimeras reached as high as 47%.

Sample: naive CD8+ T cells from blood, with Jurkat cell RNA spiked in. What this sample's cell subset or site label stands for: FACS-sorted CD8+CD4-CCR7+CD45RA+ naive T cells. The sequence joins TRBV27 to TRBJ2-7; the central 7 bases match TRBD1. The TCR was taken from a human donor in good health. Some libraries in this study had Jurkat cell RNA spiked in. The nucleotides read TGTGCCAGCAGCCGTGGGACAGCCTACGAGCAGTACTTC. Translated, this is CASSRGTAYEQYF.